Below, 20 T cell receptor beta chains from the same sample are listed, as sequenced in a study of blood T cells in healthy people across ages. Combining a sample-barcoded 5' primer with a J-beta primer mix, a second PCR ran for roughly 6 to 11 cycles. One entry per CDR3 protein, called by TCRdb with MiXCR from the 5' RACE reads. Of a few hundred thousand distinct CDR3 sequences in the sample, about 28% were seen once. These data were also filed under a second study, of T cells of mothers and their children.

Specimen: blood. The receptors derive from a boy between 2 and 15 years old in good health.

As concerns this clonotype: One end of the junction varies from germline; a read error may be responsible. V gene TRBV12-3 or TRBV12-4 combines with J gene TRBJ2-5; D gene uncertain. This CDR3 has 16 residues. The CDR3 nucleotides are TGTGCCAGCAGTTTAGCGATAGTAAGCGCTCGAGAGACCCTGTACTTC. Translation: CASSLAIVSARETLYF.

DNA of the CDR3: TGTGCCAGCTCACCACTGCTAGCGGGAGGGAACAATGAGCAGTTCTTC. Translation gives CASSPLLAGGNNEQFF. V usage is TRBV18 and J usage is TRBJ2-1, with 12 bases lining up with TRBD2. Germline CDR1 reads KGHSH; CDR2 reads LQKENI. This CDR3 spans 16 amino acids. V lost 1 base, J lost 5 bases, and 3 bases stayed unmatched.

J is TRBJ1-2 and V is TRBV6-2 or TRBV6-3; 8 bases fit TRBD1. CDR3 length: 15 amino acids. V dropped 2 bases and J dropped 7; count of bases not matched to a gene: 9. From germline, CDR1 is MNHEY and CDR2 SVGEGT. The CDR3 sequence: CASSYTRTGLSGYTF. DNA for the CDR3: TGTGCCAGCAGTTACACGAGGACAGGGCTCTCTGGCTACACCTTC.

The chain couples TRBV29-1 to TRBJ2-5; 7 positions match TRBD1. Germline values: CDR1 SQVTM, CDR2 ANQGSEA. The ends lost 8 bases at V and 2 bases at J; junction bases unmatched: 5. The CDR3 is 12 residues long. CDR3 loop: CSSTGVQETQYF. CDR3 coding DNA: TGCAGCAGTACAGGGGTTCAAGAGACCCAGTACTTC.

In the case of this clonotype: This may come from a read error, since a much larger clone is one base off. The conserved final phenylalanine or tryptophan is absent from the CDR3, which likely points to a read error. The rearrangement uses TRBV6-5 and TRBJ2-1; possible D gene TRBD2, 5 bases. The J call may be in error: the DNA end matches TRBJ2-7 better. From germline, CDR1 is MNHEY and CDR2 SVGAGI. CDR3 length: 15 amino acids. The CDR3 DNA is TGTGCCAGCAGTTACGGGGTGACCTCGGGGTACGAGCAGTACTGC. Residues: CASSYGVTSGYEQYC.

The chain employs TRBV5-1 and TRBJ2-1, with D perhaps matching TRBD2 (6 bases). The CDR3 totals 15 residues. Looked up from germline, CDR1 is SGHRS and CDR2 is YFSETQ. Trimming stripped 4 bases from V and 1 base from J, with 12 bases between. The CDR3: CASSGTGESYNEQFF. The CDR3, as DNA: TGCGCCAGCAGCGGGACTGGTGAATCCTACAATGAGCAGTTCTTC.

In this sample, this clonotype turned up a few times. V usage is TRBV12-3 or TRBV12-4 and J usage is TRBJ1-2, with TRBD1 identical over 8 bases. V lost 4 bases, J lost 4 bases, and 5 bases stayed unmatched. This CDR3 comprises 14 residues. The CDR3 protein is CASSSDRATYGYTF. The DNA for the CDR3 is TGTGCCAGCAGTTCGGACAGGGCTACCTATGGCTACACCTTC.

The V and J genes are TRBV27 and TRBJ2-6; unclear D gene. The V end was cut by 4 bases, the J end by 0 bases, with 13 bases between. There are 17 residues in the CDR3. Per the germline V gene, CDR1 is MNHEY and CDR2 is SMNVEV (reference sequence). CDR3 in DNA: TGTGCCAGCAGTTATGGGTCCCCTGGCTCTGGGGCCAACGTCCTGACTTTC. Amino acids: CASSYGSPGSGANVLTF.

This clonotype was recorded once. J is TRBJ2-5 and V is TRBV28, with D hard to call. TRBJ2-7 matches the DNA end more closely, so the J call is doubtful. This CDR3 has 12 residues. Germline V gene data show CDR1 as MDHEN and CDR2 as SYDVKM. In DNA form, the CDR3 reads TGTGCCAGCAGAGTCAAAGGCTACGAGCAGTACTTC. This sequence encodes CASRVKGYEQYF.

This clonotype was recorded a few times. The genes are TRBV7-2 and TRBJ1-6, with 8 bases that match TRBD1. The germline gives CDR1 SGHTA, CDR2 FQGNSA. CDR3 length: 13 residues. Trimming removed 5 bases from V and 13 bases from J; junction bases left unmatched: 7. CDR3 residues: CASSPQGARPLHF. The CDR3 nucleotides are TGTGCCAGCAGCCCCCAGGGGGCGCGTCCCCTCCACTTT.

The chain recombines TRBV4-2 with TRBJ2-5; 10 nucleotides match TRBD2. CDR1 LGHNA and CDR2 YNFKEQ come from the germline V gene. Trimming took 3 bases from V and 2 from J; bases not matched to a gene: 3. The CDR3 extends over 15 amino acids. Here the CDR3 reads CASSQSGLAQETQYF. The DNA for the CDR3 is TGTGCCAGCAGCCAGTCGGGACTAGCGCAAGAGACCCAGTACTTC.

This clonotype was recorded a few times. The J gene is TRBJ1-2, the V gene TRBV20-1; 7 positions agree with TRBD1. In germline, CDR1 is DFQATT, CDR2 SNEGSKA (reference sequence). The CDR3 covers 13 residues. Trimming at V came to 3 bases and at J to 4 bases, leaving 5 bases not matched to a gene. CDR3 in amino acids: CSASRGDSYGYTF. In DNA form, the CDR3 reads TGCAGTGCTAGTAGGGGGGACAGCTATGGCTACACCTTC.

CDR3: CSAQGPPNTGELFF. Written as DNA, the CDR3 is TGCAGTGCACAGGGACCTCCGAACACCGGGGAGCTGTTTTTT. This chain connects TRBV20-1 to TRBJ2-2; D is perhaps TRBD1 (6 bases). Germline assignment: CDR1 DFQATT and CDR2 SNEGSKA (reference sequence). V shed 6 bases and J shed 0 bases, with 11 bases lying between them. The CDR3 sequence is 14 residues long.

For this clonotype: The junction shows a germline mismatch at one end, possibly a read error. This sequence joins TRBV12-3 or TRBV12-4 and TRBJ2-3; 10 nucleotides align to TRBD2. This CDR3 has 16 residues. CDR3: CASKMGLAKSTDAQYF. CDR3 nucleotides: TGTGCCAGCAAGATGGGACTAGCGAAAAGCACAGATGCGCAGTATTTT.

The sample holds a few counts of this clonotype. The chain links TRBV4-1 to TRBJ2-5, with a weak D call TRBD2 (6 bases). Trimming pared 0 bases from V and 2 bases from J, leaving 10 bases between. The CDR3 consists of 15 residues. Germline CDR1 is MGHRA and CDR2 is YSYEKL. The DNA of the CDR3 is TGCGCCAGCAGCCAAGATTGGGGGGAACAAGAGACCCAGTACTTC. This encodes CASSQDWGEQETQYF.

The chain recombines TRBV4-3 with TRBJ2-5; 15 positions agree with TRBD2. The J call may be wrong; the DNA end is better matched by TRBJ2-1. Germline V lookup: CDR1 LGHNA, CDR2 YSLEER. This CDR3 contains 16 residues. CDR3 sequence reads: CASSRTSGRAGDEQFF. The CDR3 nucleotides read TGCGCCAGCAGCCGGACTAGCGGGAGGGCCGGTGATGAGCAGTTCTTC.

This chain links TRBV7-9 with TRBJ2-3; 11 bases line up with TRBD2. V gave up 6 bases and J gave up 0 bases; unmatched junction bases: 17. The CDR3 runs to 20 residues. Per germline, CDR1 SEHNR and CDR2 FQNEAQ (reference sequence). CDR3 sequence: CASRPNILAGGATSTDTQYF. The CDR3 DNA reads as TGTGCCAGCAGACCTAATATTCTAGCGGGGGGCGCGACTAGCACAGATACGCAGTATTTT.

This chain connects TRBV7-3 to TRBJ1-1; D not certain. Germline V gene lookup returns CDR1 SGHTA and CDR2 FQGTGA. CDR3 length: 14 amino acids. V gave up 2 bases and J gave up 0 bases, with 7 bases separating them. The CDR3 reads CASSLGPMNTEAFF. The DNA of the CDR3 is TGTGCCAGCAGCTTAGGGCCAATGAACACTGAAGCTTTCTTT.

The sample holds a few counts of this clonotype. The rearrangement joins TRBV5-1 to TRBJ2-5; D is unclear. In germline, CDR1 is SGHRS, CDR2 YFSETQ. The CDR3 spans 14 residues. Trimming left V 1 base short and J 3 bases short, with 10 bases between. CDR3 sequence reads: CASSLSAGEETQYF. CDR3 DNA sequence: TGCGCCAGCAGCTTGTCGGCAGGCGAAGAGACCCAGTACTTC.

This clonotype was detected a few times. The chain links TRBV21-1 to TRBJ1-2; the table's D call, TRBD1, was not checked against the DNA. TRBV21-1 is a pseudogene. CDR3 length: 17 residues. CDR3 protein: CASSKALKDRANYGYTF. The CDR3 DNA reads TGTGCCAGCAGCAAAGCATTGAAGGACAGGGCTAACTATGGCTACACCTTC.